A single T cell receptor beta chain is shown here with its context. What it recognizes is unknown. This sample is drawn from a study of CD8 T cells in ankylosing spondylitis. Study-wide results and limits: Characteristic of ankylosing spondylitis blood, it appeared, was a TCR beta motif comprising several highly homologous variants. Reportedly, significant enrichment of disease-linked clones occurred in matched ankylosing spondylitis synovial fluid.

TCRdb re-derived calls from the 5' RACE reads in MiXCR, one entry per CDR3 protein. The sample holds roughly 700,000 distinct CDR3 sequences; 15% to 20% are singletons and the top ten take under 20%. Trimming took 10 bases from V and 4 from J, leaving 16 bases between them. From germline, CDR1 is MNHNS and CDR2 SASEGT. The CDR3 contains 13 residues. This sequence originates from a male donor with ankylosing spondylitis. The genes are TRBV6-1 and TRBJ1-2; no definite D call. The sample was blood, either unsorted or a sorted T cell fraction (not recorded which). The CDR3: CATCIGRSYGYTF. The CDR3 DNA is TGTGCCACCTGTATCGGACGGTCCTATGGCTACACCTTC.